This T cell receptor beta chain was observed in a study of Tregs in tolerant kidney transplant recipients. General study points: For some patients, primers changed over time, blocking nucleotide-level comparison. The small number of patients limits these findings pending further validation.

Notes on this clone: Its specificity is unknown.

The CDR3 loop spans 16 amino acids. V shed 4 bases and J 4 bases; nucleotides not matched to a gene: 8. CDR1 SGHNT and CDR2 YYREEE come from the germline V gene (reference sequence). Here immunoSEQ multiplex PCR was the method, and the copy in TCRdb shows in-frame clones only, minus some. Among about 110,000 clones listed, nearly 90% were seen once. This receptor was taken from a human donor who received a combined kidney and bone marrow transplant. The input for sequencing was CD4+ T cells from blood, taken before the transplant. The rearrangement uses TRBV5-4 and TRBJ1-4, with 9 bases fitting TRBD1. For the CDR3, the DNA is TGTGCCAGCAGCCTGTTCAGGACAGGGGATAATGAAAAACTGTTTTTT. As protein: CASSLFRTGDNEKLFF.